The source of this T cell receptor (beta chain) is a study of early T cells in non-severe SARS-CoV-2 infection. This clonotype was detected many times. TCRdb reanalysed the 5' RACE reads using MiXCR and keeps one entry per CDR3 protein. Here the sample spans about 50,000 distinct CDR3 sequences, around a tenth being singletons. Trimming took 0 bases from V and 1 from J; bases not matched to a gene: 1. The CDR3 totals 16 residues. The germline gives CDR1 LGHNA, CDR2 YSLEER. The sequence came from an adult who was a healthcare worker with PCR-confirmed SARS-CoV-2 infection or an uninfected control (not recorded which). The chain is built from TRBV4-3 and TRBJ2-3, with 10 bases identical to TRBD1. The specimen was whole blood, collected at baseline. In nucleotides, the CDR3 is TGCGCCAGCAGCCAAGAGGGGACAGGGGGCACAGATACGCAGTATTTT. Its translation is CASSQEGTGGTDTQYF.